Shown below are 18 T cell receptor beta chains from a single sample sequenced in a study of PD-1 blockade in mismatch repair-deficient tumors. The protocol was immunoSEQ multiplex PCR, while the TCRdb copy is restricted to in-frame clones and leaves out a portion. The sample shows more than 90,000 clones, roughly 80% of them seen only once. Specimen: peripheral blood, collected roughly 13 months after starting pembrolizumab. These receptors all come from an adult with mismatch repair-deficient cancer.

This chain uses TRBV25-1 with TRBJ2-7, with TRBD2 identical over 8 bases. V dropped 8 bases and J dropped 9; count of bases not matched to a gene: 15. The CDR3 extends over 14 amino acids. The germline V gene encodes CDR1 MGHDK and CDR2 SYGVNS. For the CDR3, the DNA is TGTGCCAGCCGGGAGGCGGGAGGTGAAGAGGGGCAGTACTTC. Amino acids: CASREAGGEEGQYF.

This chain links TRBV6-6 with TRBJ2-7; D remains unclear. CDR3 length: 14 amino acids. The V end was cut by 6 bases, the J end by 4 bases, with 16 bases between. Germline CDR1 is MNHNY and CDR2 is SVGAGI (reference sequence). The CDR3 region has the DNA TGTGCCAGCAGCCTAGACGGAGCCGATTACGAGCAGTACTTC. Translation: CASSLDGADYEQYF.

This clone showed up just a few times. The chain employs TRBV6-1 and TRBJ2-3; possibly TRBD2 for D (6 bases). Germline V CDR1 and CDR2: MNHNS, SASEGT. The V end was cut by 9 bases, the J end by 3 bases, with 19 bases between. The CDR3 has 15 amino acids. The CDR3 DNA sequence: TGTGCCAGTCTTACAGCCGGGAGTGGAACAGATACGCAGTATTTT. Its translation: CASLTAGSGTDTQYF.

V usage is TRBV30 and J usage is TRBJ2-3; tentatively, D is TRBD2 (6 bases). Germline V gene data show CDR1 as GTSNPN and CDR2 as SVGIG (reference sequence). Trimming took off 5 bases at V and 2 bases at J, with 20 bases between the two ends. CDR3 length equals 16 residues. The CDR3 DNA sequence: TGTGCCTGGGGGACTGGCGGTCCCCCCCCCACAGATACGCAGTATTTT. This gives the protein CAWGTGGPPPTDTQYF.

V and J are TRBV5-6 and TRBJ1-5; maybe TRBD1 (6 bases). Per germline, CDR1 SGHDT and CDR2 YYEEEE. This CDR3 is built from 15 residues. Trimming removed 0 bases from V and 3 bases from J, with 10 bases in between. The CDR3 sequence is CASSLGRGANQPQHF. The CDR3 DNA follows: TGTGCCAGCAGCTTGGGCAGGGGAGCCAATCAGCCCCAGCATTTT.

The V call is TRBV9, the J call TRBJ2-5; TRBD1 agrees at 11 bases. Germline V gene data show CDR1 as SGDLS and CDR2 as YYNGEE. This CDR3 comprises 16 residues. The J segment lost 2 bases and the V segment lost 3 bases, leaving 6 bases of the junction unmatched. The CDR3: CASSEEDRGRQETQYF. CDR3 bases: TGTGCCAGCAGCGAGGAGGACAGGGGGCGGCAAGAGACCCAGTACTTC.

Worth noting for this clone: With a much larger clone just one base away, this may be a read error. Other DNA sequences in this sample translate to the same CDR3. The V gene is TRBV11-3, the J gene TRBJ1-2; D is ambiguous. CDR3 size: 16 residues. Germline V gene data show CDR1 as SGHNT and CDR2 as YENEEA. This chain's CDR3 is CASSSEGRAANYGYTF. The CDR3 DNA reads TGTGCCAGCAGTTCAGAGGGTCGGGCAGCTAACTATGGTTACACCTTC.

The V gene is TRBV5-4, the J gene TRBJ2-3, with 13 bases that match TRBD2. The V gene's germline CDR1 is SGHNT and CDR2 YYREEE (reference sequence). Unmatched junction bases numbered 5, after V lost 3 bases and J lost 1 base. The CDR3 is 17 residues long. CDR3 amino acids: CASSSPGLAGRTDTQYF. CDR3 DNA sequence: TGTGCCAGCAGCTCGCCGGGACTAGCGGGGCGCACAGATACGCAGTATTTT.

This chain links TRBV5-1 with TRBJ1-4; a weak D match, TRBD1 (5 bases). The germline V and J ends were trimmed by 0 bases and 4 bases, with 10 bases remaining between them. CDR3 length equals 15 residues. Germline CDR1 is SGHRS and CDR2 is YFSETQ. CDR3 region: CASSLESGNNEKLFF. For the CDR3, the DNA is TGCGCCAGCAGCTTGGAGTCAGGGAATAATGAAAAACTGTTTTTT.

The V and J genes are TRBV27 and TRBJ1-5; TRBD1 might be the D (6 bases). In germline, CDR1 is MNHEY, CDR2 SMNVEV (reference sequence). V lost 5 bases and J lost 6, with 17 bases in between. The CDR3 sequence is 15 residues long. Here the CDR3 DNA reads TGTGCCAGCAGTCTAGGCGGTGGGGGCGGTCAGCCCCAGCATTTT. It translates to CASSLGGGGGQPQHF.

This clone appeared once. The chain joins TRBV19 to TRBJ2-7; 9 bases fit TRBD1. V dropped 6 bases and J dropped 0; count of bases not matched to a gene: 6. This CDR3 spans 15 amino acids. Germline-derived CDR1 and CDR2 are LNHDA and SQIVND (reference sequence). The CDR3 here is CASSLDRGRSYEQYF. The CDR3, as DNA: TGTGCCAGTAGCCTGGACAGGGGTCGCTCCTACGAGCAGTACTTC.

The chain links TRBV7-8 to TRBJ2-1, with D possibly being TRBD2 (6 bases). The germline V gene has CDR1 SGHVS and CDR2 FQNEAQ. The CDR3 runs to 12 residues. Trimming took off 1 base at V and 10 bases at J, with 8 bases between the two ends. CDR3 amino acids: CASSLVAEEQFF. The CDR3 DNA sequence: TGTGCCAGCAGCTTAGTAGCGGAAGAGCAGTTCTTC.

The chain combines TRBV9 with TRBJ2-7; D possibly uses TRBD1 or TRBD2 (5 bases each). V lost 3 bases and J lost 3, with 16 bases in between. The CDR3 extends over 15 amino acids. Germline V gene sequence: CDR1 SGDLS, CDR2 YYNGEE. The CDR3 DNA is TGTGCCAGCAGCGCTTCCGGGACCCGAGGCTACGAGCAGTACTTC. It is translated as CASSASGTRGYEQYF.

The V and J genes are TRBV11-2 and TRBJ2-3; 12 bases are shared with TRBD2. This CDR3 spans 16 amino acids. The J segment lost 3 bases and the V segment lost 2 bases, leaving 3 bases of the junction unmatched. CDR1 is SGHAT, CDR2 FQNNGV, per germline. The CDR3 coding sequence is TGTGCCAGCAGCTTAATAGGGACTAGCGGGACAGATACGCAGTATTTT. Translation gives CASSLIGTSGTDTQYF.

The genes are TRBV5-1 and TRBJ2-2, with no clear D. From germline, CDR1 is SGHRS and CDR2 YFSETQ. V was shortened by 1 base and J by 1 base, with 5 bases between the two germline ends. CDR3 length: 14 residues. The CDR3 DNA reads as TGCGCCAGCAGCTTGAGCCTGAACACCGGGGAGCTGTTTTTT. Protein sequence: CASSLSLNTGELFF.

The V gene is TRBV7-6, the J gene TRBJ2-7; 9 bases fit TRBD2. The length of the CDR3 is 18 residues. Germline CDR1 reads SGHVS; CDR2 reads FNYEAQ. The V and J ends lost 2 bases and 1 base, in that order; junction bases with no gene match: 12. CDR3 nucleotides: TGTGCCAGCAGCTTATTTGCGGGAGGGCTCCCCGAGTCCTACGAGCAGTACTTC. It yields the protein CASSLFAGGLPESYEQYF.

This clone showed up just once. The chain couples TRBV7-3 to TRBJ1-1, with 7 positions matching TRBD1. From germline, CDR1 is SGHTA and CDR2 FQGTGA. The CDR3 has 15 residues. V was clipped by 0 bases and J by 4 bases; unmatched bases: 5. CDR3 nucleotides: TGTGCCAGCAGCTTAACGGAGGGGGCAGGCACTGAAGCTTTCTTT. It is translated as CASSLTEGAGTEAFF.

The chain links TRBV6-1 to TRBJ2-7; 8 positions agree with TRBD1. Germline V lookup: CDR1 MNHNS, CDR2 SASEGT. This CDR3 spans 15 amino acids. Trimming cost V 11 bases and J 0 bases; bases outside gene matches: 12. The CDR3 DNA sequence: TGTGCCGCCTCCGACGAGGGGACAGGCTCCTACGAGCAGTACTTC. Protein: CAASDEGTGSYEQYF.